This is a list of T cell receptor beta chains from one sample in a study of T-cell reconstitution after alpha-beta-depleted transplantation in children. Each CDR3 protein gets one entry after TCRdb re-called the PCR reads with MiXCR. The sample holds hundreds of thousands of distinct CDR3 sequences, 15% to 20% seen once. The sequenced sample was PBMCs, mostly from graft donor cells, obtained 360 days after TCRalphabeta/CD19-depleted stem cell transplant. These receptors all come from a male patient younger than 18 who had a stem cell transplant for acute lymphoblastic leukemia, so the T cells may come from the graft donor. Both conserved end residues are part of each CDR3. Fields, in order: CDR3 length, J gene, D gene, clone size, V gene, CDR3 protein. The D gene is left open where the match is weak. Rows may omit the clone size; those that give it use once, few, many or a size class.

CDR3 length: 14; J gene: TRBJ2-3; D gene: .; clone size: many; V gene: TRBV29-1; CDR3 protein: CSVARGTSTDTQYF
CDR3 length: 14; J gene: TRBJ2-2; D gene: .; clone size: few; V gene: TRBV11-2; CDR3 protein: CASSYERATGELFF
CDR3 length: 16; J gene: TRBJ2-2; D gene: .; clone size: .; V gene: TRBV7-9; CDR3 protein: CASQIVPRRNTGELFF
CDR3 length: 15; J gene: TRBJ2-2; D gene: TRBD1; clone size: .; V gene: TRBV20-1; CDR3 protein: CSAIHRGRRTGELFF
CDR3 length: 12; J gene: TRBJ1-2; D gene: .; clone size: .; V gene: TRBV29-1; CDR3 protein: CSVVLRPYGYTF
CDR3 length: 18; J gene: TRBJ2-1; D gene: TRBD2; clone size: .; V gene: TRBV11-2; CDR3 protein: CASSCYAPWAGVRNEQFF
CDR3 length: 14; J gene: TRBJ2-1; D gene: .; clone size: .; V gene: TRBV3-1; CDR3 protein: CASSQVAGYNEQFF
CDR3 length: 14; J gene: TRBJ2-1; D gene: .; clone size: few; V gene: TRBV30; CDR3 protein: CAWAPASSYNEQFF
CDR3 length: 18; J gene: TRBJ2-1; D gene: TRBD2; clone size: .; V gene: TRBV11-1; CDR3 protein: CASSPPGLAGASSNEQFF
CDR3 length: 15; J gene: TRBJ1-4; D gene: .; clone size: few; V gene: TRBV4-1; CDR3 protein: CASTLVGRTNEKLFF
CDR3 length: 11; J gene: TRBJ1-2; D gene: .; clone size: few; V gene: TRBV7-9; CDR3 protein: CASSSTEGYTF
CDR3 length: 14; J gene: TRBJ1-2; D gene: .; clone size: many; V gene: TRBV7-3; CDR3 protein: CASSCYRDNYGYTF
CDR3 length: 14; J gene: TRBJ1-2; D gene: TRBD1; clone size: few; V gene: TRBV6-5; CDR3 protein: CASSYSGGGDGYTF
CDR3 length: 13; J gene: TRBJ2-1; D gene: TRBD1; clone size: few; V gene: TRBV2; CDR3 protein: CASIRQGRDEQFF
CDR3 length: 14; J gene: TRBJ2-3; D gene: .; clone size: .; V gene: TRBV7-2; CDR3 protein: CASSSYALADTQYF
CDR3 length: 17; J gene: TRBJ1-2; D gene: TRBD1; clone size: few; V gene: TRBV9; CDR3 protein: CASSVGLGGQGIYGYTF
CDR3 length: 15; J gene: TRBJ2-1; D gene: .; clone size: few; V gene: TRBV19; CDR3 protein: CASSIVGGTYNEQFF
CDR3 length: 16; J gene: TRBJ2-7; D gene: TRBD2; clone size: .; V gene: TRBV27; CDR3 protein: CASSPLVAGASYEQYF
CDR3 length: 17; J gene: TRBJ2-2; D gene: TRBD2; clone size: few; V gene: TRBV9; CDR3 protein: CASSQQRLAPDTGELFF
CDR3 length: 16; J gene: TRBJ2-7; D gene: TRBD1; clone size: .; V gene: TRBV19; CDR3 protein: CASSIGGTVSSYEQYF
CDR3 length: 15; J gene: TRBJ2-1; D gene: TRBD2; clone size: few; V gene: TRBV4-1; CDR3 protein: CASRELARRYNEQFF
CDR3 length: 17; J gene: TRBJ2-2; D gene: .; clone size: .; V gene: TRBV6-1; CDR3 protein: CASSPMAGHLNTGELFF
CDR3 length: 13; J gene: TRBJ2-3; D gene: .; clone size: few; V gene: TRBV29-1; CDR3 protein: CSVVGSLTDTQYF
CDR3 length: 15; J gene: TRBJ2-7; D gene: .; clone size: .; V gene: TRBV27; CDR3 protein: CASSAPQPGIYEQYF
CDR3 length: 16; J gene: TRBJ1-6; D gene: .; clone size: few; V gene: TRBV5-1; CDR3 protein: CASSLAGGAYNSPLHF
CDR3 length: 15; J gene: TRBJ2-5; D gene: .; clone size: many; V gene: TRBV9; CDR3 protein: CASSDRDGYQETQYF
CDR3 length: 15; J gene: TRBJ2-2; D gene: .; clone size: few; V gene: TRBV5-4; CDR3 protein: CASSLVGGRAGELFF
CDR3 length: 12; J gene: TRBJ2-3; D gene: .; clone size: few; V gene: TRBV6-6; CDR3 protein: CASTSRADTQYF
CDR3 length: 14; J gene: TRBJ1-5; D gene: .; clone size: few; V gene: TRBV30; CDR3 protein: CAWSVTISDQPQHF